This T cell receptor (beta chain) was captured by sequencing in a study of breast tumors, draining lymph nodes, adjacent tissues (dated by TCRdb to about 2016). At the level of the whole study: TCR beta repertoires were compared across tumor, adjacent nontumor tissue and axillary lymph nodes obtained from breast cancer patients. The study was designed to assess the relationships and possible T-cell exchange between tumor, surrounding tissue and draining lymph node repertoires in human breast cancer. Overall study results and their limits: The data were judged consistent with most tumor T cells deriving from the lymph node and then expanding within tumor tissue. The conclusion that tumor T cells originate in lymph nodes was framed as consistent with a hypothesis rather than directly demonstrated. In luminal-like breast cancer, tumor and nontumor tissue repertoires resembled each other significantly more than in basal-like breast cancer. Tumors showed preferential V and J gene usage, and their T-cell repertoire diversity fell below that of lymph nodes yet above that of nontumor tissue.

The instrument given in TCRdb is Illumina HiSeq 2000. Multiplex PCR amplification was used to generate the TCR beta chain libraries. The amplified TCR beta chain products were analyzed by high-throughput sequencing. TCRdb trimmed public reads at Q25 via fastp, called clones via MiXCR and kept in-frame beta chains. A single entry per CDR3 protein holds the most common genes and DNA from its merged rows. The sample profile shows roughly 130,000 distinct CDR3 sequences; just under 20% of them were found once. Clones ranked in the top ten supply around 3.5% of the sample. Lymph node samples came from the axillary draining lymph nodes of breast cancer patients. This clonotype was recorded many times. Its recognized antigen is unknown. Per-base quality was not reported, and no clone a single base away is much larger than it. Source material: axillary lymph node tissue. The clonotype was recovered from a female donor with breast cancer. Some clones in this sample may be carry-over from other donors' samples.

The CDR3 here reads CASQIAADTGELFF. The base sequence is TGTGCCAGCCAGATAGCGGCAGACACCGGGGAGCTGTTTTTT. The chain was built from TRBV12-3 or TRBV12-4 and TRBJ2-2; TRBD2 might be the D gene, on 6 matching bases. V lost 8 bases and J lost 3 bases; the stretch between them is 13 bases long. There are 14 amino acids in the CDR3, from cysteine to phenylalanine inclusive. The entry retains the CDR3 DNA only, 42 bases that are in frame from base 1.